One and the same sample provided the 21 T cell receptor beta chains below, sequenced in a study of blood T cell repertoires in COVID-19. Sequencing was performed with immunoSEQ multiplex PCR; in TCRdb, only in-frame clones are kept and a portion is missing. Among around 45,000 clones, about 90% were seen once, and the ten largest hold around 6%. Sequencing was done on a sample of peripheral blood. These receptors all come from a man between 65 and 85 years old with active COVID-19.

CDR3 in DNA: TGTGCCAGCAGCTTCGAGGAACATCAGCCCCAGCATTTT. Its translation: CASSFEEHQPQHF. This rearrangement joins TRBV7-2 to TRBJ1-5; D is ambiguous. Germline V gene sequence: CDR1 SGHTA, CDR2 FQGNSA. The CDR3 extends over 13 amino acids. With 3 bases removed from V and 5 bases from J, the gap between germline ends came to 8 bases.

The genes are TRBV19 and TRBJ1-1; 12 bases align to TRBD1. CDR3 length: 16 amino acids. The V gene's germline CDR1 is LNHDA and CDR2 SQIVND (reference sequence). Trimming removed 7 bases from V and 8 bases from J; junction bases left unmatched: 14. The CDR3 DNA reads as TGTGCCAGTAACCTGACTCCCGGGACAGGGGGCGGGGAAGCTTTCTTT. Translation gives CASNLTPGTGGGEAFF.

V gene TRBV15 combines with J gene TRBJ1-2; 7 bases map to TRBD1. Germline loops: CDR1 LNHNV, CDR2 YYDKDF (reference sequence). This CDR3 has 16 amino acids. V shed 6 bases, J shed 0 bases, and the junction held 10 bases outside the gene matches. The CDR3 region is CATSPPGQKANYGYTF. The DNA of the CDR3 is TGTGCCACCAGTCCTCCGGGACAGAAAGCTAACTATGGCTACACCTTC. Combining the CDR3 with reference TRBV15 and TRBJ1-2 gives the whole variable domain DAMVIQNPRYQVTQFGKPVTLSCSQTLNHNVMYWYQQKSSQAPKLLFHYYDKDFNNEADTPDNFQSRRPNTSFCFLDIRSPGLGDTAMYLCATSPPGQKANYGYTFGSGTRLTVV.

This sequence joins TRBV2 and TRBJ2-3; 12 positions agree with TRBD2. V trimming: 6 bases; J trimming: 1 base; junction bases outside the gene matches: 5. Per germline, CDR1 SNHLY and CDR2 FYNNEI. This CDR3 comprises 16 residues. CDR3 in amino acids: CASRGRLAGGTDTQYF. CDR3 DNA sequence: TGTGCCAGCAGGGGCCGACTAGCGGGGGGCACAGATACGCAGTATTTT.

The V gene is TRBV28, the J gene TRBJ2-7; 7 nucleotides align to TRBD2. The J segment lost 3 bases and the V segment lost 2 bases, leaving 7 bases of the junction unmatched. The CDR3 contains 15 residues. Germline V CDR1 and CDR2: MDHEN, SYDVKM. CDR3 sequence: CASSLGGGPDYEQYF. The CDR3 bases are TGTGCCAGCAGTTTAGGGGGGGGACCTGACTACGAGCAGTACTTC.

This clone was recorded once. The rearrangement joins TRBV3-1 (or the pseudogene TRBV3-2) to TRBJ2-1; a weak D match, TRBD2 (6 bases). The CDR3 has 15 residues. The ends were cut back, 1 base at V and 2 bases at J, with 9 bases in the middle. CDR1 and CDR2 from the germline V gene are LGHDT and YNNKEL (reference sequence). The CDR3 coding sequence is TGTGCCAGCAGCCAAGTCAGCGGGCCCTACAATGAGCAGTTCTTC. Translated, it gives CASSQVSGPYNEQFF.

In this sample, this clone turned up once. V and J are TRBV19 and TRBJ2-6, with D unresolved. CDR3 length: 16 amino acids. V was trimmed by 9 bases and J by 4 bases, leaving 19 bases between them. CDR1 is LNHDA and CDR2 is SQIVND in the germline V gene (reference sequence). This chain's CDR3 is CASHDEGGLGANVLTF. CDR3 coding DNA: TGTGCCAGCCACGACGAAGGCGGCTTAGGGGCCAACGTCCTGACTTTC.

The chain combines TRBV5-1 with TRBJ2-1; 9 nucleotides line up with TRBD1. There are 14 residues in the CDR3. The V and J ends lost 3 bases and 7 bases, in that order; junction bases with no gene match: 5. The V gene's germline CDR1 is SGHRS and CDR2 YFSETQ. CDR3 region: CASSSGTGRNEQFF. The CDR3 DNA is TGCGCCAGCAGCTCTGGGACAGGGCGAAATGAGCAGTTCTTC. The whole variable domain, remainder taken from reference TRBV5-1 and TRBJ2-1, is KAGVTQTPRYLIKTRGQQVTLSCSPISGHRSVSWYQQTPGQGLQFLFEYFSETQRNKGNFPGRFSGRQFSNSRSEMNVSTLELGDSALYLCASSSGTGRNEQFFGPGTRLTVL.

J is TRBJ1-1 and V is TRBV5-8; 7 bases align to TRBD1. The CDR3 runs to 15 residues. Trimming at V came to 2 bases and at J to 3 bases, leaving 7 bases not matched to a gene. The germline CDR1 and CDR2 sequences are SGHTS and YDEGEE. CDR3 residues: CASSFRRGPDTEAFF. Here the CDR3 DNA reads TGTGCCAGCAGCTTTAGAAGGGGGCCGGACACTGAAGCTTTCTTT.

The gene calls are TRBV7-9 and TRBJ2-3; D gene unclear. Germline values: CDR1 SEHNR, CDR2 FQNEAQ (reference sequence). This CDR3 is built from 12 residues. Trimming took 4 bases from V and 4 from J, leaving 6 bases between them. The CDR3 nucleotides read TGTGCCAGCAGCTATTATCCAGATACGCAGTATTTT. It is translated as CASSYYPDTQYF.

V usage is TRBV4-2 and J usage is TRBJ2-3; 10 bases align to TRBD2. CDR1 and CDR2 (germline): LGHNA, YNFKEQ. The CDR3 covers 18 residues. J lost 0 bases, V lost 4 bases, and 10 bases had no gene match. The CDR3 DNA sequence: TGTGCCAGCAGCCCCCCCAAGGCTAGCGGGGGTAGCACAGATACGCAGTATTTT. Translating gives CASSPPKASGGSTDTQYF.

This chain links TRBV5-1 with TRBJ2-3; D perhaps matches TRBD2 (6 bases). The V and J ends lost 5 bases and 0 bases respectively, with 16 bases between them. The germline CDR1 and CDR2 sequences are SGHRS and YFSETQ. The CDR3 is 16 residues long. The DNA for the CDR3 is TGCGCCAGCAGTCCGGGACTGACCTCTAGCACAGATACGCAGTATTTT. Translated, it gives CASSPGLTSSTDTQYF.

The rearrangement links TRBV6-6 to TRBJ2-3; TRBD1 aligns across 9 bases. The J segment lost 4 bases and the V segment lost 7 bases, leaving 9 bases of the junction unmatched. CDR3 length equals 15 residues. Germline V CDR1 and CDR2: MNHNY, SVGAGI (reference sequence). DNA of the CDR3: TGTGCCAGCACCCCTACAGGGGGCGGAGCAGATACGCAGTATTTT. The encoded protein is CASTPTGGGADTQYF.

A single count supports this clone. Written as DNA, the CDR3 is TGTGCCAGCAGCCAAGGGACAGGGGGTACGCAGTATTTT. Its protein is CASSQGTGGTQYF. The chain links TRBV3-1 (or the pseudogene TRBV3-2) to TRBJ2-3; 10 nucleotides agree with TRBD1. With 1 base clipped from V and 8 bases from J, the junction kept 0 bases outside the gene matches. Germline CDR1 reads LGHDT; CDR2 reads YNNKEL (reference sequence). The CDR3 runs to 13 residues.

The rearrangement joins TRBV30 to TRBJ1-1, with a possible D match to TRBD1 (5 bases). Germline CDR1 reads GTSNPN; CDR2 reads SVGIG (reference sequence). With 8 bases removed from V and 0 bases from J, the gap between germline ends came to 13 bases. This CDR3 has 13 residues. CDR3 sequence reads: CAGLTVMNTEAFF. The CDR3 DNA follows: TGTGCCGGGTTGACAGTAATGAACACTGAAGCTTTCTTT.

The chain recombines TRBV5-4 with TRBJ2-1, with D hard to call. In germline, CDR1 is SGHNT, CDR2 YYREEE (reference sequence). This CDR3 spans 14 amino acids. Trimming removed 3 bases at V and 7 bases at J, with 14 bases between. The CDR3 DNA sequence: TGTGCCAGCAGCTCACCAGATAGACTTAATGAGCAGTTCTTC. Encoded protein: CASSSPDRLNEQFF.

The rearrangement links TRBV11-3 to TRBJ1-2; D possibly corresponds to TRBD1 (5 bases). V was cut by 3 bases and J by 1 base, with 9 bases left in between. The CDR3 covers 14 residues. Germline values: CDR1 SGHNT, CDR2 YENEEA. In DNA form, the CDR3 reads TGTGCCAGCAGCTTCGTAGGGGTTAACTATGGCTACACCTTC. This codes for CASSFVGVNYGYTF.

V usage is TRBV5-1 and J usage is TRBJ1-4; 9 bases match TRBD1. J lost 7 bases, V lost 3 bases, and 7 bases had no gene match. CDR3 length: 15 residues. In germline, CDR1 is SGHRS, CDR2 YFSETQ. The CDR3 DNA reads as TGCGCCAGCAGCTCACAGGGGGCGATGGGTGAAAAACTGTTTTTT. Its protein is CASSSQGAMGEKLFF.

V is TRBV3-1 (or the pseudogene TRBV3-2) and J is TRBJ2-7; D unclear. The CDR3 spans 11 residues. The V and J ends lost 1 base and 8 bases respectively, with 6 bases between them. The germline gives CDR1 LGHDT, CDR2 YNNKEL (reference sequence). Written as DNA, the CDR3 is TGTGCCAGCAGCCAAGGCAGTAAGCAGTACTTC. This gives the protein CASSQGSKQYF.

The V gene is TRBV6-6, the J gene TRBJ2-3; a possible D gene is TRBD2 (5 bases). V was trimmed by 2 bases and J by 6 bases, leaving 18 bases between them. The V gene's germline CDR1 is MNHNY and CDR2 SVGAGI (reference sequence). CDR3 length equals 16 residues. CDR3 sequence (DNA): TGTGCCAGCAGTTACAACCGGGCTGGCGCGGGCGATACGCAGTATTTT. Translation: CASSYNRAGAGDTQYF.

The DNA of the CDR3 is TGTGCCAGCAGCTTAGGACAGGGGAATAACTATGGCTACACCTTC. This codes for CASSLGQGNNYGYTF. The chain combines TRBV11-2 with TRBJ1-2, with TRBD1 identical over 8 bases. The germline V gene encodes CDR1 SGHAT and CDR2 FQNNGV. Trimming at V came to 1 base and at J to 1 base, leaving 2 bases not matched to a gene. The CDR3 extends over 15 amino acids.